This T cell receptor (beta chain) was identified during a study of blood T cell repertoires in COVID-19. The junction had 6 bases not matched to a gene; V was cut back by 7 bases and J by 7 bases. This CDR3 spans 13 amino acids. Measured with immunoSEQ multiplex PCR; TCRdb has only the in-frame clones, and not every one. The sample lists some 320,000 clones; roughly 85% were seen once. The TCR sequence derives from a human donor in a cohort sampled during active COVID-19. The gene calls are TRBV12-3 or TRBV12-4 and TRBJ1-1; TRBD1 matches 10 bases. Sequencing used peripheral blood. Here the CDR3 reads CASNTDRGDEAFF. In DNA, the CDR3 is TGTGCCAGCAACACGGACAGGGGGGATGAAGCTTTCTTT.